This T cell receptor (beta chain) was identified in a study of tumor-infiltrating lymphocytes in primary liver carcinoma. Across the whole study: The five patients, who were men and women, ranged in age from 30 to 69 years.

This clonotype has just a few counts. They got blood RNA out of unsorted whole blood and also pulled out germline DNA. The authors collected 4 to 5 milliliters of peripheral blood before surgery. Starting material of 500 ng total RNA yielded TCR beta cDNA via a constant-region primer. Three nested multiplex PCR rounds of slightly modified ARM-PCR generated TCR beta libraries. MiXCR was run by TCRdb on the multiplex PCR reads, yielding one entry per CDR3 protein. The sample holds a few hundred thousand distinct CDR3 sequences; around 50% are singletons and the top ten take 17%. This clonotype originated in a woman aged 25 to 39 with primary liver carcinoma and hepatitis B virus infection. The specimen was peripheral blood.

The chain's CDR3 is CASTPGWGGEQYF. CDR3 DNA: TGTGCCAGCACCCCCGGGTGGGGGGGAGAGCAGTACTTC. The rearrangement links TRBV6-6 to TRBJ2-7, with 7 positions matching TRBD2. CDR1 is MNHNY and CDR2 is SVGAGI in the germline V gene (reference sequence). The CDR3 runs to 13 residues. J lost 7 bases, V lost 7 bases, and 10 bases had no gene match.